This TCR beta chain was sequenced during a study of blood T cell repertoires in COVID-19. With 3 bases clipped from V and 1 base from J, the junction kept 5 bases outside the gene matches. The CDR3 totals 16 residues. Germline V lookup: CDR1 KGHSH, CDR2 LQKENI. Participants were placed into cohorts based on the clinical history they reported. Sequenced by immunoSEQ multiplex PCR; TCRdb stores in-frame clones only, minus some. The data hold a few hundred thousand clones, with 80% to 90% observed a single time. On this clone itself: Other DNA sequences of this sample code for an identical CDR3.

Specimen: PBMCs or T cells enriched from blood (not recorded which). The chain has TRBV18 and TRBJ1-5, with 8 bases matching TRBD1. This receptor was taken from a young man who had recovered from COVID-19. DNA of the CDR3: TGTGCCAGCTCACCTGACAGGGGTTCGAGCAATCAGCCCCAGCATTTT. Translating gives CASSPDRGSSNQPQHF.